One and the same sample provided the 31 T cell receptor beta chains below, sequenced in a study of Ad26.COV2.S vaccination and SARS-CoV-2 variants. TCRdb's copy holds only in-frame clones and misses some; the assay was immunoSEQ multiplex PCR. The table has about 410,000 clones, approximately 90% seen once. Regarding treatment: 19 received Ad26.COV2.S at low or high dose, single or two shots; 5 received placebo; per-sample allocation not given. The samples were gathered on day 63 after the first injection of vaccine or placebo. The sequencing here drew on peripheral blood, taken in a trial of Ad26.COV2.S vaccine versus placebo. The receptors here all came from a person between 18 and 65 years old who received the Ad26.COV2.S COVID-19 vaccine or a placebo.

This chain connects TRBV29-1 to TRBJ1-2; 12 positions match TRBD1. The CDR3 consists of 15 residues. CDR1 SQVTM and CDR2 ANQGSEA come from the germline V gene. J was trimmed by 6 bases and V by 3 bases; bases with no gene match: 8. The CDR3 region has the DNA TGCAGCGTTGAGGGACAGGGGGCCTGGGTAGATGGCTACACCTTC. This encodes CSVEGQGAWVDGYTF.

This chain joins TRBV6-6 and TRBJ1-2, with a weak D call TRBD1 (6 bases). The CDR3 length is 14 residues. Deletions cut 6 bases from V and 7 bases from J, with 18 bases between. Germline loops: CDR1 MNHNY, CDR2 SVGAGI (reference sequence). CDR3 coding DNA: TGTGCCAGCAGAGAGACGGGGGGCGCGAGTGGCTACACCTTC. Its translation is CASRETGGASGYTF.

V usage is TRBV5-6 and J usage is TRBJ2-5; D assignment may be TRBD1 or TRBD2 (5 bases each). Trimming removed 0 bases at V and 3 bases at J, with 15 bases between. Germline CDR1 SGHDT, CDR2 YYEEEE. The CDR3 is 16 amino acids. The chain's CDR3 is CASSLASPVGEETQYF. The DNA of the CDR3 is TGTGCCAGCAGCTTGGCGTCACCCGTGGGGGAAGAGACCCAGTACTTC.

The chain employs TRBV5-4 and TRBJ1-1; D unresolved. V shed 2 bases and J shed 8 bases, with 13 bases lying between them. Looked up from germline, CDR1 is SGHNT and CDR2 is YYREEE (reference sequence). The CDR3 loop spans 13 amino acids. This CDR3 reads CASSLWSQEEAFF. Here the CDR3 DNA reads TGTGCCAGCAGCTTATGGAGTCAAGAGGAAGCTTTCTTT.

This chain connects TRBV7-9 to TRBJ1-1; 9 nucleotides align to TRBD1. V lost 5 bases, J lost 4 bases, and 14 bases stayed unmatched. Germline V CDR1 and CDR2: SEHNR, FQNEAQ (reference sequence). The CDR3 totals 17 residues. The CDR3 reads CASSHMGTGGAVTEAFF. CDR3 nucleotides: TGTGCCAGCAGCCACATGGGCACAGGGGGCGCGGTCACTGAAGCTTTCTTT.

The chain has TRBV6-2 or TRBV6-3 and TRBJ1-2; 7 bases line up with TRBD1. The germline V gene encodes CDR1 MNHEY and CDR2 SVGEGT. The CDR3 runs to 14 residues. With 2 bases clipped from V and 6 bases from J, the junction kept 6 bases outside the gene matches. CDR3 DNA: TGTGCCAGCAGTTACCTATACCAGGGGGATGGCTACACCTTC. Amino acid sequence: CASSYLYQGDGYTF.

Only a few counts were recorded for this clone. V and J are TRBV7-9 and TRBJ2-2; D perhaps matches TRBD1 (6 bases). V lost 5 bases and J 3 bases, leaving 13 bases between the germline ends. The germline CDR1 and CDR2 sequences are SEHNR and FQNEAQ (reference sequence). The CDR3 extends over 15 amino acids. The CDR3 is CASSPGRGYTGELFF. CDR3 nucleotides: TGTGCCAGCAGCCCTGGTAGGGGGTACACCGGGGAGCTGTTTTTT.

This clone has just a few counts. The CDR3 nucleotides are TGTGCCAGCCACCGGAATCCAGAAGGAAACTATGGCTACACCTTC. Translation gives CASHRNPEGNYGYTF. V usage is TRBV9 and J usage is TRBJ1-2; D remains ambiguous. V dropped 7 bases and J dropped 2 bases, with 18 bases sitting between them. This CDR3 is built from 15 residues. Germline loops: CDR1 SGDLS, CDR2 YYNGEE. The full variable domain, in which reference TRBV9 and TRBJ1-2 provide the parts outside the CDR3, is DSGVTQTPKHLITATGQRVTLRCSPRSGDLSVYWYQQSLDQGLQFLIQYYNGEERAKGNILERFSAQQFPDLHSELNLSSLELGDSALYFCASHRNPEGNYGYTFGSGTRLTVV.

The chain couples TRBV19 to TRBJ1-2; D call uncertain. Per the germline V gene, CDR1 is LNHDA and CDR2 is SQIVND (reference sequence). The CDR3 sequence is 15 residues long. With 2 bases removed from V and 4 bases from J, the gap between germline ends came to 14 bases. The CDR3 DNA follows: TGTGCCAGTAGTATAACCTACACTTCGAGCTATGGCTACACCTTC. Translating it yields CASSITYTSSYGYTF. Complete variable domain (other parts from reference TRBV19 and TRBJ1-2): DGGITQSPKYLFRKEGQNVTLSCEQNLNHDAMYWYRQDPGQGLRLIYYSQIVNDFQKGDIAEGYSVSREKKESFPLTVTSAQKNPTAFYLCASSITYTSSYGYTFGSGTRLTVV.

The genes are TRBV9 and TRBJ2-5; TRBD2 is a possible D gene (7 bases). CDR1 is SGDLS, CDR2 YYNGEE, per germline. V shed 5 bases and J shed 4 bases, with 18 bases lying between them. The CDR3 sequence is 15 residues long. The CDR3 nucleotides read TGTGCCAGCAGACGTACTGGGGGGGCCGGAGAGACCCAGTACTTC. Amino acids: CASRRTGGAGETQYF.

The chain combines TRBV5-4 with TRBJ1-2; the D is unclear. From germline, CDR1 is SGHNT and CDR2 YYREEE (reference sequence). The length of the CDR3 is 12 residues. The germline V and J ends were trimmed by 2 bases and 6 bases, with 8 bases remaining between them. DNA for the CDR3: TGTGCCAGCAGCTTTGACACCAATGGCTACACCTTC. Amino acid sequence: CASSFDTNGYTF.

The chain employs TRBV6-2 or TRBV6-3 and TRBJ1-5; 9 bases line up with TRBD1. V was clipped by 6 bases and J by 5 bases; unmatched bases: 5. Germline CDR1 reads MNHEY; CDR2 reads SVGEGT. The CDR3 length is 14 residues. Here the CDR3 DNA reads TGTGCCAGCAGCTCCGGGACAGGGCATCAGCCCCAGCATTTT. Translation: CASSSGTGHQPQHF.

The chain employs TRBV7-6 and TRBJ1-4; TRBD1 is a possible D gene (5 bases). The V end lost 3 bases, the J end lost 4 bases, and 9 bases lay between the germline ends. The germline CDR1 and CDR2 sequences are SGHVS and FNYEAQ. The CDR3 is 14 amino acids. CDR3 bases: TGTGCCAGCAGCTTGGGGCCGATTAATGAAAAACTGTTTTTT. It is translated as CASSLGPINEKLFF.

V is TRBV4-3 and J is TRBJ1-1; 9 bases fit TRBD1. V was pared by 5 bases and J by 1 base, with 2 bases of the junction left unmatched. The germline V gene encodes CDR1 LGHNA and CDR2 YSLEER. This CDR3 comprises 14 residues. The CDR3 is CASSSGQGNTEAFF. The CDR3 DNA is TGCGCCAGCAGCTCGGGACAGGGGAACACTGAAGCTTTCTTT.

The CDR3, as DNA: TGTGCCAGTAGTATAGATGGCAGGAGCTACTATGGCTACACCTTC. It encodes CASSIDGRSYYGYTF. The V and J genes are TRBV19 and TRBJ1-2; no clear D gene. CDR1 is LNHDA and CDR2 is SQIVND in the germline V gene (reference sequence). Trimming pared 0 bases from V and 3 bases from J, leaving 11 bases between. This CDR3 contains 15 residues. Variable domain in full (rest from reference TRBV19 and TRBJ1-2): DGGITQSPKYLFRKEGQNVTLSCEQNLNHDAMYWYRQDPGQGLRLIYYSQIVNDFQKGDIAEGYSVSREKKESFPLTVTSAQKNPTAFYLCASSIDGRSYYGYTFGSGTRLTVV.

The chain couples TRBV18 to TRBJ2-2; D not certain. This CDR3 spans 15 amino acids. Trimming took 0 bases from V and 0 from J, leaving 5 bases between them. Germline lookup yields CDR1 KGHSH and CDR2 LQKENI. This CDR3 reads CASSPPIPNTGELFF. CDR3 nucleotide sequence: TGTGCCAGCTCACCACCTATCCCGAACACCGGGGAGCTGTTTTTT.

The chain joins TRBV4-1 to TRBJ1-2, with 8 bases identical to TRBD1. Germline trimming cut 1 base from V and 2 bases from J; bases unmatched to any gene: 6. The CDR3 is made up of 16 amino acids. The V gene's germline CDR1 is MGHRA and CDR2 YSYEKL. The CDR3 region is CASSQAGTGSNYGYTF. The CDR3 DNA reads as TGCGCCAGCAGCCAAGCTGGGACAGGATCAAACTATGGCTACACCTTC.

V and J are TRBV7-9 and TRBJ2-5, with 7 bases matching TRBD1. The CDR3 runs 14 residues. Germline V lookup: CDR1 SEHNR, CDR2 FQNEAQ (reference sequence). The V and J ends lost 5 bases and 4 bases, in that order; junction bases with no gene match: 7. The DNA of the CDR3 is TGTGCCAGCAGCCTAAACACAGGGGCAGAGACCCAGTACTTC. It yields the protein CASSLNTGAETQYF.

DNA for the CDR3: TGCGCCAGCAGCCAAGGGGGGAGCGGGGAGCTGTTTTTT. This translates into CASSQGGSGELFF. This chain connects TRBV4-1 to TRBJ2-2; D is tentatively TRBD1 or TRBD2 (5 bases each). This CDR3 is built from 13 residues. CDR1 and CDR2 from the germline V gene are MGHRA and YSYEKL. The V end lost 1 base, the J end lost 7 bases, and 7 bases lay between the germline ends.

The chain carries TRBV11-3 and TRBJ2-2; no clear D. V lost 2 bases and J lost 3, with 19 bases in between. Germline CDR1 reads SGHNT; CDR2 reads YENEEA. CDR3 size: 18 residues. In DNA form, the CDR3 reads TGTGCCAGCAGCTTAATTAGGCCGGCCTATGGGGACACCGGGGAGCTGTTTTTT. It codes for CASSLIRPAYGDTGELFF.

The table lists this clone with a count of one. The chain carries TRBV10-2 and TRBJ1-1; 7 bases align to TRBD1. Germline CDR1 is WSHSY and CDR2 is SAAADI. Germline trimming cut 4 bases from V and 4 bases from J; bases unmatched to any gene: 9. The CDR3 covers 15 residues. This CDR3 is CASSAIDRESTEAFF. CDR3 DNA sequence: TGCGCCAGCAGTGCAATAGACAGGGAGTCCACTGAAGCTTTCTTT.

This chain links TRBV11-2 with TRBJ1-1; D is undetermined. V lost 3 bases and J 5 bases, leaving 10 bases between the germline ends. In germline, CDR1 is SGHAT, CDR2 FQNNGV. The CDR3 spans 13 residues. CDR3 residues: CASSFEGRTEAFF. The CDR3 region has the DNA TGTGCCAGCAGCTTTGAAGGGCGGACTGAAGCTTTCTTT.

The chain uses TRBV29-1 and TRBJ1-1; D is perhaps TRBD1 (5 bases). Trimming removed 7 bases at V and 8 bases at J, with 14 bases between. There are 11 residues in the CDR3. Germline loops: CDR1 SQVTM, CDR2 ANQGSEA. The CDR3 DNA sequence: TGCAGCGCCCCCCGGGGGGTGGAAGCTTTCTTT. Residues: CSAPRGVEAFF.

In its sample, this clone was seen once. This chain links TRBV5-4 with TRBJ2-3, with D perhaps matching TRBD1 (6 bases). The CDR3 has 15 amino acids. Deletions cut 4 bases from V and 2 bases from J, with 14 bases between. Germline CDR1 SGHNT, CDR2 YYREEE (reference sequence). The CDR3 region is CASSPLGGSTDTQYF. As DNA, the CDR3 is TGTGCCAGCAGCCCGCTAGGGGGATCCACAGATACGCAGTATTTT.

V gene TRBV6-6 combines with J gene TRBJ1-3, with a possible D match to TRBD1 (6 bases). Germline CDR1 and CDR2: MNHNY and SVGAGI (reference sequence). The CDR3 spans 18 residues. V lost 5 bases and J 1 base, leaving 21 bases between the germline ends. The CDR3 is CASSLPPLTGFSGNTIYF. The CDR3 nucleotides read TGTGCCAGCAGTCTTCCACCTCTGACAGGTTTTTCTGGAAACACCATATATTTT.

The V gene is TRBV5-1, the J gene TRBJ2-2; D unresolved. The CDR3 contains 13 residues. CDR1 and CDR2 (germline): SGHRS, YFSETQ. V dropped 1 base and J dropped 6 bases, with 7 bases sitting between them. The CDR3 DNA sequence: TGCGCCAGCAGCTTGACTGGGGCCGGGGAGCTGTTTTTT. Translation: CASSLTGAGELFF.

The chain carries TRBV4-3 and TRBJ2-2; D is undetermined. CDR1 is LGHNA and CDR2 is YSLEER in the germline V gene. CDR3 length: 14 amino acids. The ends were cut back, 6 bases at V and 5 bases at J, with 13 bases in the middle. CDR3 amino acids: CASSYGFRTGELFF. DNA for the CDR3: TGCGCCAGCAGTTATGGGTTTCGAACCGGGGAGCTGTTTTTT.

The chain uses TRBV5-6 and TRBJ1-6, with D possibly being TRBD1 (5 bases). V lost 3 bases and J 10 bases, leaving 17 bases between the germline ends. The CDR3 loop spans 15 amino acids. Germline V gene lookup returns CDR1 SGHDT and CDR2 YYEEEE. DNA for the CDR3: TGTGCCAGCAGCTCCGGGACGGGGATGGGGTCACCCCTCCACTTT. Protein product: CASSSGTGMGSPLHF. The whole variable domain, remainder taken from reference TRBV5-6 and TRBJ1-6, is DAGVTQSPTHLIKTRGQQVTLRCSPKSGHDTVSWYQQALGQGPQFIFQYYEEEERQRGNFPDRFSGHQFPNYSSELNVNALLLGDSALYLCASSSGTGMGSPLHFGNGTRLTVT.

The chain couples TRBV6-2 or TRBV6-3 to TRBJ2-1; D gene unclear. The germline gives CDR1 MNHEY, CDR2 SVGEGT. Deletions cut 2 bases from V and 7 bases from J, with 12 bases between. This CDR3 has 14 amino acids. In nucleotides, the CDR3 is TGTGCCAGCAGTTACCTCTCTCATAAGAATGAGCAGTTCTTC. This translates into CASSYLSHKNEQFF.

V and J are TRBV18 and TRBJ1-1; no definite D call. Deletions cut 1 base from V and 1 base from J, with 7 bases between. The CDR3 length is 14 residues. Germline V gives CDR1 KGHSH, CDR2 LQKENI. The CDR3: CASSPQGWNTEAFF. In DNA, the CDR3 is TGTGCCAGCTCACCACAGGGTTGGAACACTGAAGCTTTCTTT.

J is TRBJ2-7 and V is TRBV6-2 or TRBV6-3, with D possibly matching TRBD1 (5 bases). Trimming pared 2 bases from V and 0 bases from J, leaving 11 bases between. Germline V CDR1 and CDR2: MNHEY, SVGEGT. The CDR3 contains 15 residues. CDR3 sequence (DNA): TGTGCCAGCAGTTACCGCCGTCAGGGCTCCTACGAGCAGTACTTC. The encoded protein is CASSYRRQGSYEQYF.